This entry features one T cell receptor beta chain sequence. CDR1 and CDR2 (germline): SGHAT, FQNNGV. V lost 4 bases, J lost 10 bases, and 19 bases lay in between. The CDR3 spans 15 residues. This record comes from a study of T cell changes during pregnancy in multiple sclerosis. Only in-frame clones appear in the TCRdb table, and some are missing; sequencing was by immunoSEQ multiplex PCR. The sample contains 33,000 or so clones, 80% to 95% of which appear only once. The gene calls are TRBV11-2 and TRBJ1-4; a possible D gene is TRBD1 (5 bases). This specimen consisted of CD4+ T cells from peripheral blood mononuclear cells, obtained in the third trimester of pregnancy. The receptor was derived from a female donor in good health, enrolled as a control in a pregnancy study. CDR3 in DNA: TGTGCCAGCAGCTACTCCCTTGGGGGGGGTGGAAAACTGTTTTTT. This codes for CASSYSLGGGGKLFF.